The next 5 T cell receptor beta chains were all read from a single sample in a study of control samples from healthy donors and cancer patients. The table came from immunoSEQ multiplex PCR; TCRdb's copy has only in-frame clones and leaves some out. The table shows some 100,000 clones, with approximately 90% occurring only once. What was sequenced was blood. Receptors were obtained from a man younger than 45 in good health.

CDR3 in DNA: TGTGCCAGCAGTTTTAGGTACAACAAGGATAAAGCTTTCTTT. Its protein product is CASSFRYNKDKAFF. This rearrangement joins TRBV28 to TRBJ1-1; D unresolved. This CDR3 spans 14 amino acids. Germline V gene data show CDR1 as MDHEN and CDR2 as SYDVKM. With 3 bases removed from V and 9 bases from J, the gap between germline ends came to 17 bases.

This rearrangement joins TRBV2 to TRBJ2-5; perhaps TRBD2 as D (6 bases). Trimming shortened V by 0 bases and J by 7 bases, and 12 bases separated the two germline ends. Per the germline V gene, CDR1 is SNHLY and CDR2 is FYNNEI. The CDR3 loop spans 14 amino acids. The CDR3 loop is CASSEARGRGTQYF. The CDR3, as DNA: TGTGCCAGCAGTGAAGCGCGGGGCCGGGGGACCCAGTACTTC.

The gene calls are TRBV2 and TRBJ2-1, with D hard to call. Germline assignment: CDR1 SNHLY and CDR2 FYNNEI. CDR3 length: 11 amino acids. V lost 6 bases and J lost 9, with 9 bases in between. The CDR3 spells CASRMGGEQFF. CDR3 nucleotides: TGTGCCAGCAGGATGGGCGGTGAGCAGTTCTTC.

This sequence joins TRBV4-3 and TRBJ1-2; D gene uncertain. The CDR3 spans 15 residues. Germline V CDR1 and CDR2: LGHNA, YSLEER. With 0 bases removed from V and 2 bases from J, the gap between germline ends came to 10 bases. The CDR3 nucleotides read TGCGCCAGCAGCCAAGACGCGGACTTCAACTATGGCTACACCTTC. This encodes CASSQDADFNYGYTF.

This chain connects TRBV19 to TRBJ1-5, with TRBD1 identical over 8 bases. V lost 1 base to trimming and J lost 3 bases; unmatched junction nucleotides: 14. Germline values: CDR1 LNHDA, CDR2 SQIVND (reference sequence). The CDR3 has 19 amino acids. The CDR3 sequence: CASSIGTGKGRGLNQPQHF. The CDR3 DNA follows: TGTGCCAGTAGTATAGGGACAGGGAAGGGACGCGGACTCAATCAGCCCCAGCATTTT. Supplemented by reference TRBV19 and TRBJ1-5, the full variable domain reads DGGITQSPKYLFRKEGQNVTLSCEQNLNHDAMYWYRQDPGQGLRLIYYSQIVNDFQKGDIAEGYSVSREKKESFPLTVTSAQKNPTAFYLCASSIGTGKGRGLNQPQHFGDGTRLSIL.